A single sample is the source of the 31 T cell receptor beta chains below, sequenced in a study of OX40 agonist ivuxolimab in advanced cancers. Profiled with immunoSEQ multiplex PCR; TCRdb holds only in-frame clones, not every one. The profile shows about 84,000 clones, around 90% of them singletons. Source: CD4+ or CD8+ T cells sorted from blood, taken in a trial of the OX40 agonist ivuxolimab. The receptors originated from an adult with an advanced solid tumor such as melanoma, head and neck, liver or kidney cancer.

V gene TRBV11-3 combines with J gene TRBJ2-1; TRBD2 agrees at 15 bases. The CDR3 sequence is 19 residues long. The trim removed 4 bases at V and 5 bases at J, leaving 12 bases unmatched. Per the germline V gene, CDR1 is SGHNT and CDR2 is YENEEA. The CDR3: CASSSHLRTSGRENNEQFF. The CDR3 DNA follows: TGTGCCAGCAGCTCCCACCTTCGGACTAGCGGGAGGGAAAACAATGAGCAGTTCTTC.

The CDR3 DNA is TGTGCCAGCAGGGCGACTTGGGCGAGGACCTACGAGCAGTACTTC. It yields the protein CASRATWARTYEQYF. The chain has TRBV11-2 and TRBJ2-7; D gene uncertain. V was shortened by 6 bases and J by 2 bases, with 17 bases between the two germline ends. The CDR3 runs to 15 residues. Germline CDR1 is SGHAT and CDR2 is FQNNGV.

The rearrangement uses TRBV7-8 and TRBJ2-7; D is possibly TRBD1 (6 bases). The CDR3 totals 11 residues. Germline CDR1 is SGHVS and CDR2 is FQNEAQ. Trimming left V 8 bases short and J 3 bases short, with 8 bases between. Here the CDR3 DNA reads TGTGCCAGCGGGGGCGGCTACGAGCAGTACTTC. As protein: CASGGGYEQYF. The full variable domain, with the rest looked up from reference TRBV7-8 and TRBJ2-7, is GAGVSQSPRYKVAKRGQDVALRCDPISGHVSLFWYQQALGQGPEFLTYFQNEAQLDKSGLPSDRFFAERPEGSVSTLKIQRTQQEDSAVYLCASGGGYEQYFGPGTRLTVT.

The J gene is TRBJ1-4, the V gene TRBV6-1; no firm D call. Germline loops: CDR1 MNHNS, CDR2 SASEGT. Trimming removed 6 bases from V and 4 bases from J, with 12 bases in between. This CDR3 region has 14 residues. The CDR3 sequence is CASRRIGNNEKLFF. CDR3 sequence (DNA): TGTGCCAGCAGAAGGATCGGAAATAATGAAAAACTGTTTTTT.

CDR3 DNA: TGTGCCATCGGCAGACAGGGGGCTAATATCCACGAGCAGTACTTC. Its protein product is CAIGRQGANIHEQYF. This chain connects TRBV10-3 to TRBJ2-7, with 10 bases fitting TRBD1. There are 15 residues in the CDR3. Unmatched junction bases numbered 12, after V lost 8 bases and J lost 5 bases. CDR1 is ENHRY and CDR2 is SYGVKD in the germline V gene.

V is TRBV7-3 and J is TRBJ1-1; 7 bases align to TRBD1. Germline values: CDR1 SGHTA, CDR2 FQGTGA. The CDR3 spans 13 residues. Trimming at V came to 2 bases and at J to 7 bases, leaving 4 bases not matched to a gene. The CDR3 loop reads CASSLGTEREAFF. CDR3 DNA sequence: TGTGCCAGCAGCTTAGGGACAGAGCGTGAAGCTTTCTTT. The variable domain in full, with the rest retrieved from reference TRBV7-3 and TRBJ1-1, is GAGVSQTPSNKVTEKGKYVELRCDPISGHTALYWYRQSLGQGPEFLIYFQGTGAADDSGLPNDRFFAVRPEGSVSTLKIQRTERGDSAVYLCASSLGTEREAFFGQGTRLTVV.

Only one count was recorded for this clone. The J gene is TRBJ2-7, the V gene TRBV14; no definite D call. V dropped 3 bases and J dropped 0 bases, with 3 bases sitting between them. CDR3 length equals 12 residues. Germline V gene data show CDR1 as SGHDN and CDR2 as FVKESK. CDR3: CASSHSSYEQYF. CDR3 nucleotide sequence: TGTGCCAGCAGCCACAGCTCCTACGAGCAGTACTTC.

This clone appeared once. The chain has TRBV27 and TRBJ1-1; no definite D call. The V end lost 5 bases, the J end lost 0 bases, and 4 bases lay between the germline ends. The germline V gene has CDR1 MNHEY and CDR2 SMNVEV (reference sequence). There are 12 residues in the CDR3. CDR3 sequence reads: CASSVMNTEAFF. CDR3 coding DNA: TGTGCCAGCAGTGTTATGAACACTGAAGCTTTCTTT.

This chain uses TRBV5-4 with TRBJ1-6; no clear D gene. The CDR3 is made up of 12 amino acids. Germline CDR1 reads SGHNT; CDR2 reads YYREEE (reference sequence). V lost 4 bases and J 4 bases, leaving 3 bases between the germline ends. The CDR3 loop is CASSIYNSPLHF. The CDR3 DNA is TGTGCCAGCAGCATATATAATTCACCCCTCCACTTT.

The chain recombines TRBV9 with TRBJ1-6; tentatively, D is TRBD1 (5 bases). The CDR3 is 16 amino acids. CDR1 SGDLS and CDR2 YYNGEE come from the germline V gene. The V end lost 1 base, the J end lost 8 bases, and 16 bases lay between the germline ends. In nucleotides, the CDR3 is TGTGCCAGCAGCGTAAGTCGGGTGTCGGGGGATTCACCCCTCCACTTT. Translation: CASSVSRVSGDSPLHF.

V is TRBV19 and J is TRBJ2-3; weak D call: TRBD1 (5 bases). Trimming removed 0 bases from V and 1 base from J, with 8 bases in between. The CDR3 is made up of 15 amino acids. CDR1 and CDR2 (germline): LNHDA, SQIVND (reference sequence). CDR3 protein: CASSIDGHGTDTQYF. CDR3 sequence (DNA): TGTGCCAGTAGTATAGATGGACACGGCACAGATACGCAGTATTTT.

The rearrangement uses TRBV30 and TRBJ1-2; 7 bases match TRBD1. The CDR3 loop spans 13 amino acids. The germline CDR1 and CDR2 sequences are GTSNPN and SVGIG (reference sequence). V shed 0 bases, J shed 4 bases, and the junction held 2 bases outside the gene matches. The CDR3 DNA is TGTGCCTGGAGTGTACAGGGGAGCTATGGCTACACCTTC. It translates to CAWSVQGSYGYTF.

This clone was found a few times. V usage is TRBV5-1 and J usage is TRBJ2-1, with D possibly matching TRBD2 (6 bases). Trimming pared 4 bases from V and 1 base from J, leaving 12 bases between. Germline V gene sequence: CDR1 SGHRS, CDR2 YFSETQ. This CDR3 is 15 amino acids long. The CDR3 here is CASSVRDFSYNEQFF. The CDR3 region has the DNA TGCGCCAGCAGCGTCCGGGACTTTTCCTACAATGAGCAGTTCTTC.

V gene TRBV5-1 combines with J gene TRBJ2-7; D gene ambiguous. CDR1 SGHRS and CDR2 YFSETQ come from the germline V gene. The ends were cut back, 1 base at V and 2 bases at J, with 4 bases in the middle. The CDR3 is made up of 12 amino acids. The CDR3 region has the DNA TGCGCCAGCAGCTTGAGGACCTACGAGCAGTACTTC. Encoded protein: CASSLRTYEQYF. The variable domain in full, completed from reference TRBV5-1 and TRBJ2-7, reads KAGVTQTPRYLIKTRGQQVTLSCSPISGHRSVSWYQQTPGQGLQFLFEYFSETQRNKGNFPGRFSGRQFSNSRSEMNVSTLELGDSALYLCASSLRTYEQYFGPGTRLTVT.

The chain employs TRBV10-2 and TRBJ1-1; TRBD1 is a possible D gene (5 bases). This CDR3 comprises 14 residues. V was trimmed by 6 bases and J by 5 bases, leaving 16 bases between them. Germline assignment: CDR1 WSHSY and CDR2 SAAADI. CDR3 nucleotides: TGCGCCAGCAGGGCTTGGGACGGCGGGACTGAAGCTTTCTTT. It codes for CASRAWDGGTEAFF.

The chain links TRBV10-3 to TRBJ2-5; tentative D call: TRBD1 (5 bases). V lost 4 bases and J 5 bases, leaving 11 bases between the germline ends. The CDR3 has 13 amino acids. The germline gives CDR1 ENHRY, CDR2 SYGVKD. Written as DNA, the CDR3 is TGTGCCATCAGTGCAGGGTACGGGGAGACCCAGTACTTC. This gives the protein CAISAGYGETQYF.

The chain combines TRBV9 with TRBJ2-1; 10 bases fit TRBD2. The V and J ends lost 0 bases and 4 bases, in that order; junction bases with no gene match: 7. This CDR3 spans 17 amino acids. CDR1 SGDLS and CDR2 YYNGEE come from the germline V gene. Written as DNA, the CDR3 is TGTGCCAGCAGCGTAGTGGCTAGCGGGGGTCTTTACAATGAGCAGTTCTTC. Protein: CASSVVASGGLYNEQFF.

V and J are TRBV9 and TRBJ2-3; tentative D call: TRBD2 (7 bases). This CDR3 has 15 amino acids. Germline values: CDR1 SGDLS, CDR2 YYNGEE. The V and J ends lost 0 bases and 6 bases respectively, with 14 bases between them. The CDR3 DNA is TGTGCCAGCAGCGTAGAAGGTCGGGGGGCGGATACGCAGTATTTT. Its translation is CASSVEGRGADTQYF. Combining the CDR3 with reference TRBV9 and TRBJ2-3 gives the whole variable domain DSGVTQTPKHLITATGQRVTLRCSPRSGDLSVYWYQQSLDQGLQFLIQYYNGEERAKGNILERFSAQQFPDLHSELNLSSLELGDSALYFCASSVEGRGADTQYFGPGTRLTVL.

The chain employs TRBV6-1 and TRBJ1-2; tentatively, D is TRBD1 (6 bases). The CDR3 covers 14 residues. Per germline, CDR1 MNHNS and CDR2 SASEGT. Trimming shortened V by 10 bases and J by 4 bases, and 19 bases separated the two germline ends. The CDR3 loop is CATHRALGSYGYTF. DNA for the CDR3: TGTGCCACCCACAGGGCCTTGGGGTCCTATGGCTACACCTTC.

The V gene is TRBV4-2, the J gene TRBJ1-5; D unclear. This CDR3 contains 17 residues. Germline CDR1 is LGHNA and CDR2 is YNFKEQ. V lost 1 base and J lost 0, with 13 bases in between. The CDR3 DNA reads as TGTGCCAGCAGCCAAGGGCCTGCGCACTATAGCAATCAGCCCCAGCATTTT. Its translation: CASSQGPAHYSNQPQHF.

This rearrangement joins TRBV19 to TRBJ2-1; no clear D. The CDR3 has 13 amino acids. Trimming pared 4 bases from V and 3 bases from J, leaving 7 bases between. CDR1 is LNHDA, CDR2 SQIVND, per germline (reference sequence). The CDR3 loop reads CASSNRLYNEQFF. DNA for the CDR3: TGTGCCAGTAGTAACCGTCTCTACAATGAGCAGTTCTTC.

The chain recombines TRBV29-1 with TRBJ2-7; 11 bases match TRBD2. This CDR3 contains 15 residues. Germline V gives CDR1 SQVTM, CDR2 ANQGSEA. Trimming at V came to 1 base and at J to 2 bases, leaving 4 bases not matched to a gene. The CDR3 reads CSVEGLAGSTYEQYF. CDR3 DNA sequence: TGCAGCGTTGAAGGACTAGCGGGATCTACCTACGAGCAGTACTTC.

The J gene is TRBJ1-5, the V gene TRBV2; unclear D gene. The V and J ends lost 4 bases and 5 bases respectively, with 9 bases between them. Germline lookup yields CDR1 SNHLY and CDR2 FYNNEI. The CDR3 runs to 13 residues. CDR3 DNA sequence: TGTGCCAGCAGTGGAGGGATCGATCAGCCCCAGCATTTT. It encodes CASSGGIDQPQHF.

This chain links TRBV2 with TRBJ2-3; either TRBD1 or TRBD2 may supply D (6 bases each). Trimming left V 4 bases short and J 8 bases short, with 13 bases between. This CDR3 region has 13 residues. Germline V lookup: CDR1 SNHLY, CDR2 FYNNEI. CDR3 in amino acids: CASSGAGGGTQYF. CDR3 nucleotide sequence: TGTGCCAGCAGTGGTGCCGGAGGGGGTACGCAGTATTTT.

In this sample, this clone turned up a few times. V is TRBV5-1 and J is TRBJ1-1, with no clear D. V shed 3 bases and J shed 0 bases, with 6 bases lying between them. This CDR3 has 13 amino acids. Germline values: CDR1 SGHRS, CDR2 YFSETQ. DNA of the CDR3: TGCGCCAGCAGCTCCGATTTGAACACTGAAGCTTTCTTT. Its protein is CASSSDLNTEAFF.

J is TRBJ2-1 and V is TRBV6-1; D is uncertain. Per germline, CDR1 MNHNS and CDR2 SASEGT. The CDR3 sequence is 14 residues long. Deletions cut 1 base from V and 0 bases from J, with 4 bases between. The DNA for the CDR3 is TGTGCCAGCAGTGAAGGGAGCTCCTACAATGAGCAGTTCTTC. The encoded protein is CASSEGSSYNEQFF.

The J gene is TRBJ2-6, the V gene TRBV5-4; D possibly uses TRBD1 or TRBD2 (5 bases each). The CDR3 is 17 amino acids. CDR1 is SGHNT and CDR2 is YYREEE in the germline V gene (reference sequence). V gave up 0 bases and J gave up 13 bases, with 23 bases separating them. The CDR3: CASSLAVGAARGIVLTF. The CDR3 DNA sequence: TGTGCCAGCAGCTTGGCCGTTGGGGCTGCGCGAGGGATAGTCCTGACTTTC.

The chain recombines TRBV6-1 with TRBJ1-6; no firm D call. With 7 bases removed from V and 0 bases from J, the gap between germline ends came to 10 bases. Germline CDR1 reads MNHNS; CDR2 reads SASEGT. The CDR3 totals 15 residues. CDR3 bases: TGTGCCAGCATGACGGCGCACTCCTATAATTCACCCCTCCACTTT. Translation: CASMTAHSYNSPLHF.

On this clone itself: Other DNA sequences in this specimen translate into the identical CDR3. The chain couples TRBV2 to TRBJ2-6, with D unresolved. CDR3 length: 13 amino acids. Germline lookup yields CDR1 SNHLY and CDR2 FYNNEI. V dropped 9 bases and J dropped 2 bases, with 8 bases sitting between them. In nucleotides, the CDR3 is TGTGCCAGTTCCTCCACTGGGGCCAACGTCCTGACTTTC. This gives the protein CASSSTGANVLTF.

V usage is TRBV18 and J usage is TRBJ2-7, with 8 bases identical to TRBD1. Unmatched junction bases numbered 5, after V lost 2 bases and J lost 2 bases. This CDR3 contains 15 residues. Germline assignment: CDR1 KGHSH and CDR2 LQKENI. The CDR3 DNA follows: TGTGCCAGCTCACCAGGACCGGGACAGGCCTACGAGCAGTACTTC. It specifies CASSPGPGQAYEQYF.

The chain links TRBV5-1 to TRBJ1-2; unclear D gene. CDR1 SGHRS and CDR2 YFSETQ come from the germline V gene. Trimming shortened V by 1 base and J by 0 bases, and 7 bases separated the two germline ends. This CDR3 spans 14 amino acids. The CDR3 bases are TGCGCCAGCAGCTTGACGGTATCTAACTATGGCTACACCTTC. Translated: CASSLTVSNYGYTF.